What follows is one T cell receptor beta chain and its context. What it recognizes is unknown. V was pared by 1 base and J by 2 bases, with 4 bases of the junction left unmatched. Germline values: CDR1 SGHRS, CDR2 YFSETQ. The CDR3 is 16 amino acids. Making use of molecular barcodes, quantitative 5'-RACE generated TCR beta libraries. From the 5' RACE reads, TCRdb called clonotypes with MiXCR, one entry per CDR3 protein. This sample carries about 170,000 distinct CDR3 sequences, around 16% of them seen once, and the ten largest clones take about 7.8%. This entry is derived from a study of CD8 T cells in ankylosing spondylitis. Findings of the study overall: Significant enrichment of disease-linked clones was reported in matched ankylosing spondylitis synovial fluid.

Sequenced: blood, either unsorted or a sorted T cell fraction (not recorded which). This chain uses TRBV5-1 with TRBJ2-1, with TRBD2 identical over 9 bases. The receptor was derived from a male donor with ankylosing spondylitis or in good health (not recorded which). Written as DNA, the CDR3 is TGCGCCAGCAGCTTGAGTCTAGCGGGGCCCTACAATGAGCAGTTCTTC. This sequence encodes CASSLSLAGPYNEQFF.